One and the same sample provided the 14 T cell receptor beta chains below, sequenced in a study of cytotoxic CD8 clonotypes in ibrutinib-treated CLL. Clones were sequenced by immunoSEQ multiplex PCR, and TCRdb holds only the in-frame ones, with some missing. The data show fewer than 400,000 clones, over 55% seen once. Sequenced here: PBMCs, sampled after 36 months of ibrutinib treatment. Every receptor here comes from a human donor with chronic lymphocytic leukemia.

This chain uses TRBV7-9 with TRBJ2-7, with D tentatively TRBD2 (6 bases). The CDR3 spans 14 residues. V lost 5 bases and J lost 4, with 15 bases in between. Germline lookup yields CDR1 SEHNR and CDR2 FQNEAQ (reference sequence). The CDR3 protein is CASSRGTSWYEQYF. The CDR3 DNA reads as TGTGCCAGCAGCCGGGGGACTTCGTGGTACGAGCAGTACTTC.

The DNA of the CDR3 is TGTGCCAGCAGCCAGTCGGACAGGGGGCCTACCTATGGCTACACCTTC. This translates into CASSQSDRGPTYGYTF. V is TRBV4-2 and J is TRBJ1-2, with 11 bases aligning to TRBD1. J gave up 4 bases and V 3 bases, and 7 bases lay outside the gene matches. This CDR3 contains 16 residues. CDR1 is LGHNA, CDR2 YNFKEQ, per germline.

The gene calls are TRBV4-1 and TRBJ2-1; 7 bases fit TRBD2. Germline loops: CDR1 MGHRA, CDR2 YSYEKL. The ends lost 0 bases at V and 4 bases at J; junction bases unmatched: 9. This CDR3 spans 17 amino acids. The CDR3 loop reads CASSQDPLAVGYNEQFF. The CDR3 coding sequence is TGCGCCAGCAGCCAAGATCCCCTAGCGGTAGGGTACAATGAGCAGTTCTTC.

The genes are TRBV7-8 and TRBJ2-1; TRBD1 is a possible D gene (6 bases). The CDR3 loop spans 16 amino acids. V dropped 7 bases and J dropped 1 base, with 17 bases sitting between them. The germline V gene has CDR1 SGHVS and CDR2 FQNEAQ. The CDR3 reads CASTLSGTTSYNEQFF. CDR3 sequence (DNA): TGTGCCAGCACCCTATCGGGGACAACGTCCTACAATGAGCAGTTCTTC.

The chain is built from TRBV2 and TRBJ1-5; D is unresolved. The CDR3 totals 15 residues. V was cut by 1 base and J by 0 bases, with 7 bases left in between. Germline CDR1 reads SNHLY; CDR2 reads FYNNEI. The CDR3 loop is CASSEGLASNQPQHF. In DNA form, the CDR3 reads TGTGCCAGCAGTGAAGGACTGGCTAGCAATCAGCCCCAGCATTTT. Drawing the rest from reference TRBV2 and TRBJ1-5, the complete variable domain is EPEVTQTPSHQVTQMGQEVILRCVPISNHLYFYWYRQILGQKVEFLVSFYNNEISEKSEIFDDQFSVERPDGSNFTLKIRSTKLEDSAMYFCASSEGLASNQPQHFGDGTRLSIL.

The rearrangement joins TRBV13 to TRBJ2-1; 10 nucleotides match TRBD2. Germline V gives CDR1 PRHDT, CDR2 FYEKMQ (reference sequence). V gave up 6 bases and J gave up 4 bases; unmatched junction bases: 0. The CDR3 spans 13 residues. The CDR3 spells CASRLAGYNEQFF. The CDR3 nucleotides are TGTGCCAGCAGACTAGCGGGGTACAATGAGCAGTTCTTC.

This clone appeared a few times. V gene TRBV5-1 combines with J gene TRBJ1-5, with D possibly being TRBD1 (6 bases). Trimming took off 8 bases at V and 0 bases at J, with 9 bases between the two ends. The CDR3 spans 13 residues. CDR1 and CDR2 (germline): SGHRS, YFSETQ. CDR3 nucleotides: TGCGCCAGACAGGGAGTTAGCAATCAGCCCCAGCATTTT. Protein: CARQGVSNQPQHF.

The gene calls are TRBV7-8 and TRBJ2-4; D is unclear. The CDR3 has 15 residues. Germline CDR1 and CDR2: SGHVS and FQNEAQ. V was pared by 3 bases and J by 3 bases, with 12 bases between. DNA for the CDR3: TGTGCCAGCAGCTTGCGTAATGGGGTCAAAAACATTCAGTACTTC. Translating it yields CASSLRNGVKNIQYF.

The rearrangement uses TRBV5-6 and TRBJ2-2; 9 bases align to TRBD2. V trimming: 7 bases; J trimming: 5 bases; junction bases outside the gene matches: 9. Germline-derived CDR1 and CDR2 are SGHDT and YYEEEE. CDR3 length: 15 amino acids. The CDR3 DNA reads TGTGCCAGCGGGACTAGCCCCCGAGAAACCGGGGAGCTGTTTTTT. Translation: CASGTSPRETGELFF.

This clone was seen only a few times. This chain links TRBV2 with TRBJ2-5; D unclear. CDR3 length: 13 residues. The germline gives CDR1 SNHLY, CDR2 FYNNEI. The V and J ends lost 6 bases and 7 bases respectively, with 15 bases between them. CDR3 amino acids: CASRVVPDRTQYF. In DNA, the CDR3 is TGTGCCAGCAGAGTGGTGCCTGATAGGACCCAGTACTTC.

The rearrangement links TRBV2 to TRBJ1-2; TRBD1 agrees at 7 bases. V was clipped by 5 bases and J by 7 bases; unmatched bases: 10. This CDR3 region has 14 residues. CDR1 and CDR2 (germline): SNHLY, FYNNEI. CDR3 protein: CASSPRGDPFGYTF. DNA for the CDR3: TGTGCCAGCAGTCCCAGGGGGGACCCTTTTGGCTACACCTTC.

This clone occurred once. The same CDR3 can be traced to other DNA sequences in this sample. The chain uses TRBV6-5 and TRBJ2-5; the D gene is possibly TRBD2 (6 bases). The germline V and J ends were trimmed by 2 bases and 3 bases, with 7 bases remaining between them. Germline V gene data show CDR1 as MNHEY and CDR2 as SVGAGI. This CDR3 comprises 13 residues. The CDR3 DNA reads TGTGCCAGCAGTTACGCGGGGAAAGAGACCCAGTACTTC. It translates to CASSYAGKETQYF.

The chain recombines TRBV9 with TRBJ1-2; D gene unclear. V lost 3 bases and J lost 7, with 10 bases in between. The germline gives CDR1 SGDLS, CDR2 YYNGEE. The CDR3 runs to 12 residues. Written as DNA, the CDR3 is TGTGCCAGCAGCGCCGCCCACCCTGGCTACACCTTC. Translation: CASSAAHPGYTF.

The chain carries TRBV7-9 and TRBJ2-7; D call uncertain. Germline V gives CDR1 SEHNR, CDR2 FQNEAQ (reference sequence). CDR3 length equals 11 residues. The ends were cut back, 3 bases at V and 3 bases at J, with 3 bases in the middle. CDR3 sequence (DNA): TGTGCCAGCAGCTTTGACTACGAGCAGTACTTC. Its protein product is CASSFDYEQYF.